The TCR beta chain described here comes from a study of T-cell memory formation after mild COVID-19. The CDR3 spans 16 residues. Germline lookup yields CDR1 SGHRS and CDR2 YFSETQ. The V gene lost 3 bases and the J gene lost 1 base, with 14 bases spanning the gap. Study-level results: Balance between CD4 and CD8 was seen in clones contracting day 15 to 85, and a CD4+ lean was seen in later expanders.

The sample holds many counts of this clonotype. Its antigen is as yet unknown. TCRdb re-derived calls from the 5' RACE reads in MiXCR, one entry per CDR3 protein. This sample carries 250,000 to 350,000 distinct CDR3 sequences, less than 20% of them seen once, and the ten largest clones take around a fifth. Source material: PBMCs or a T cell subset sorted from them (not recorded which). The V and J genes are TRBV5-1 and TRBJ2-1; possible D gene TRBD1, 5 bases. The clonotype was recovered from a man between 18 and 29 years old who had mild COVID-19 (a few samples of this study predate the infection). Cell type and time point are not known. DNA for the CDR3: TGCGCCAGCAGCTCCCATCTGACAGAATCCTACAATGAGCAGTTCTTC. It translates to CASSSHLTESYNEQFF. The full variable domain, in which reference TRBV5-1 and TRBJ2-1 provide the parts outside the CDR3, is KAGVTQTPRYLIKTRGQQVTLSCSPISGHRSVSWYQQTPGQGLQFLFEYFSETQRNKGNFPGRFSGRQFSNSRSEMNVSTLELGDSALYLCASSSHLTESYNEQFFGPGTRLTVL.